This TCR beta chain originates from a study of T cells in Graves' hyperthyroidism and ophthalmopathy. General observations from the study: Blood also showed most of the thyroid clonotypes that were expanded above 0.001. Ophthalmopathy was predicted by the model a median of about 6.7 months ahead of onset.

The patients, who ranged from 18 to 65 in age, presented with newly diagnosed hyperthyroidism lasting under 2 months. This clonotype was detected ten times or more. Its antigen is undetermined. The CDR3 extends over 15 amino acids. Trimming removed 0 bases from V and 0 bases from J, with 7 bases in between. Germline-derived CDR1 and CDR2 are SGDLS and YYNGEE. Amplification of TCR beta CDR3 regions used RNA as the template. RT-PCR in the first round (using the HTBI primer set) targeted the TCR CDR3. TCRdb used MiXCR to reprocess the multiplex PCR reads, holding one entry per CDR3 protein. Of 750,000 to 900,000 distinct CDR3 sequences listed, 38% are singletons.

Material: blood. The rearrangement links TRBV9 to TRBJ1-5; D is undetermined. The source of this sequence is a man aged 18 to 30 with Graves' hyperthyroidism. CDR3 region: CASSVGFSSNQPQHF. CDR3 DNA: TGTGCCAGCAGCGTAGGATTCAGTAGCAATCAGCCCCAGCATTTT.